This T cell receptor (beta chain) is drawn from a study of T cell repertoires in cytomegalovirus infection. Study at large: The public TCR beta signatures pointed to both CMV infection and matching HLA type. Study-wide points: Summed frequency of public TCR beta families distinguished CMV carriers with the relevant HLA.

This clonotype occurred many times. Its specificity is unknown. TCRdb redid the calling of the reads with MiXCR, one entry per CDR3 protein. The sample holds 150,000 to 200,000 distinct CDR3 sequences, approximately 19% seen once. V lost 6 bases and J 6 bases, leaving 11 bases between the germline ends. CDR3 length: 13 residues. Germline CDR1 MNHNY, CDR2 SVGAGI (reference sequence). This receptor was identified in a human donor in good health (CMV status not recorded). Some clones in this sample may be carry-over from other donors' samples. The sample was PBMCs. The J gene is TRBJ2-2, the V gene TRBV6-6, with no clear D. CDR3 region: CASSSSEAGELFF. For the CDR3, the DNA is TGTGCCAGCAGCTCCTCTGAGGCCGGGGAGCTGTTTTTT.